This T cell receptor beta chain was identified during a study of shared clonotypes between healthy human individuals. Only in-frame clones appear in the TCRdb table, and some are missing; sequencing was by immunoSEQ multiplex PCR. Found here are some 2,100,000 clones, 90% to 95% of them singletons; the top ten hold 1.5% to 2%. Naive CD8 cells, CD45RO-negative and positively selected for CCR7, excluded terminally differentiated effector memory CD45RA+ cells. Notes on this clone: Its matching antigen is unknown.

V was trimmed by 1 base and J by 5 bases, leaving 14 bases between them. The CDR3 is 15 amino acids. The germline V gene encodes CDR1 MNHEY and CDR2 SMNVEV (reference sequence). Study observations and caveats: A handful of donors had 4% to 5% of their naive CD4 clonotypes in common. The diversity represented, both genetic and in exposure history, was limited by few donors.

The V and J genes are TRBV27 and TRBJ2-5; D ambiguous. The source material was naive CD8+ T cells from PBMCs. The source of this sequence is a man younger than 35 in good health. Some clones in this sample may be carry-over from other donors' samples. CDR3 in amino acids: CASSLWADTRETQYF. The CDR3 region has the DNA TGTGCCAGCAGTTTATGGGCAGACACCCGGGAGACCCAGTACTTC.